The present T cell receptor (beta chain) was sequenced within a study of long-term antiretroviral therapy in people with HIV. A note on this clone: Its antigen is not known.

Study outcomes and limitations: Clones that had undergone expansion before ART dominated the repertoire at all time points.

Samples were assayed with immunoSEQ v3.0 at survey level. Assay used: immunoSEQ multiplex PCR; TCRdb lists only in-frame clones, some missing. The profile shows about 25,000 clones, approximately 85% of them singletons. The source was unsorted PBMCs, collected 2.9 years after starting antiretroviral therapy. The receptor comes from a man aged 50 or older with HIV.

Here the CDR3 reads CASSEARAGDTEAFF. CDR3 bases: TGTGCCAGCAGTGAAGCAAGGGCGGGAGACACTGAAGCTTTCTTT. The V gene is TRBV2, the J gene TRBJ1-1; D unresolved. V gave up 0 bases and J gave up 3 bases, with 11 bases separating them. Germline assignment: CDR1 SNHLY and CDR2 FYNNEI. The CDR3 consists of 15 residues.